The present TCR beta chain was sequenced within a study of blood T cell repertoires in COVID-19. Study summary: Spain, Italy and the United States supplied samples that represented acute and convalescent COVID-19. PBMCs, B-cell-depleted T cells, or T cells were the source of the cDNA or gDNA that made up the material.

CDR3 size: 12 residues. Trimming stripped 4 bases from V and 1 base from J, with 2 bases between. Germline V gene lookup returns CDR1 SGHRS and CDR2 YFSETQ. Per the original data handling: The assay estimated nucleated cells by amplifying reference gene primers. The table came from immunoSEQ multiplex PCR; TCRdb's copy has only in-frame clones and leaves some out. Clone size and the V and J calls come from that table; the DNA yielded D and trimming. The sample contains some 130,000 clones, approximately 90% of which appear only once. While infection was still active, Seattle patients were enrolled and then followed longitudinally.

Material for sequencing was peripheral blood. This rearrangement joins TRBV5-1 to TRBJ2-2, with no clear D. This sequence originates from a man between 60 and 70 years old with COVID-19, enrolled during active disease. CDR3 residues: CASSRNTGELFF. For the CDR3, the DNA is TGCGCCAGCAGCCGGAACACCGGGGAGCTGTTTTTT. Filled out from reference TRBV5-1 and TRBJ2-2, the complete variable domain reads KAGVTQTPRYLIKTRGQQVTLSCSPISGHRSVSWYQQTPGQGLQFLFEYFSETQRNKGNFPGRFSGRQFSNSRSEMNVSTLELGDSALYLCASSRNTGELFFGEGSRLTVL.